The entry below gives a single T cell receptor beta chain sequence along with its context. This receptor's antigen is unknown. Base-call qualities are not available, and no considerably larger clone is one nucleotide away. According to the study, the label for this sample's time point signals: roughly 12 months on ibrutinib. Around 1.8 micrograms of genomic DNA were extracted from cryopreserved PBMCs for TCR beta library preparation. Longitudinal blood samples from CLL patients receiving ibrutinib monotherapy were subjected to high-throughput TCR beta sequencing. The patients took part in an open-label, single-center phase 2 trial of ibrutinib monotherapy. The data belong to a study of cytotoxic CD8 clonotypes in ibrutinib-treated CLL (dated by TCRdb to about 2021). Notes on the research overall: The cohort had 11 relapsed/refractory and some 15 treatment-naive patients; roughly 18 were IGHV unmutated. Cryopreserved peripheral blood mononuclear cells were obtained before treatment, at response, and at either sustained remission or disease progression. Longitudinal samples were obtainable from about 30% of the 86 participants in the trial. All remission and progressive disease samples were collected while patients were still receiving ibrutinib. Responses were partial in roughly 24 patients and complete in 2; after median about 63 months follow-up, roughly 14 stayed in remission and roughly twelve progressed. Response samples were obtained after a median of approximately twelve months of treatment, with a range of roughly 6 to 40 months. On average, each sample had a few hundred thousand productive templates and under 95,000 productive rearrangements. The paper as a whole reports these results and caveats: Sampling times were not matched between patients in sustained remission and patients whose disease was progressing, and lymph node repertoires were not examined. Baseline clonality was found to be higher than that of age-matched healthy donors and was strongly correlated with circulating CD8+ T-cell counts. Clonality increased at ibrutinib response, stayed stable in sustained remission, and fell back toward baseline at progression. Public clonotypes were rare and either shrank or stayed stable during treatment, and the rise in clonality at ibrutinib response reflected expansion of private clonotypes.

The V and J ends are trimmed by 6 bases and 6 bases, leaving 19 bases between them. Counted from cysteine to phenylalanine, this CDR3 has 16 amino acids. CDR3 DNA only is kept here, 48 bases in frame from base 1. CDR1 and CDR2 are drawn from the germline V gene: SGHRS, YFSETQ. A MiSeq instrument was used for deep resolution sequencing, which targeted depths ranging from 1 in 1 million up to 1 in 200,000 T cells, with coverage averaging 10x for each clonotype. The immunoSEQ hsTCRB Kit was used to generate the TCR beta libraries. As for the original processing: ImmunoSEQ Data Assistant and ImmunoSEQ Analyzer were used for data analysis, and V, D and J genes were assigned according to IMGT definitions. Clonality, with values ranging from 0 to 1, was calculated as one minus the normalized Shannon entropy of productive rearrangement frequencies. Only overrepresented clonotypes making up at least 0.05% of the repertoire of each patient were included in the public clonotype analysis. Approximately 14 age-matched healthy donor repertoires from immuneACCESS were used as controls for clonality. TCRdb mirrors the immuneACCESS table, restricted to in-frame sequences. Some clones are absent from its copies; in checked studies, under half trace to an unresolved V gene, and the reason for the others is unknown. V, J and clone size reflect that table, while D and trimming were determined from the DNA. This sample comprises approximately 91,000 clones, around 75% of them detected only once. The ten top clones hold around 4.8% of the sample.

The clonotype originates from a human donor with chronic lymphocytic leukemia. The sample consisted of PBMCs, taken after 12 months of ibrutinib treatment. The chain uses TRBV5-1 and TRBJ1-6, with the D gene uncertain. The CDR3 here reads CASTPGRAASNSPLHF. The nucleotide sequence reads TGCGCCAGCACCCCCGGGAGGGCGGCTAGTAATTCACCCCTCCACTTT.